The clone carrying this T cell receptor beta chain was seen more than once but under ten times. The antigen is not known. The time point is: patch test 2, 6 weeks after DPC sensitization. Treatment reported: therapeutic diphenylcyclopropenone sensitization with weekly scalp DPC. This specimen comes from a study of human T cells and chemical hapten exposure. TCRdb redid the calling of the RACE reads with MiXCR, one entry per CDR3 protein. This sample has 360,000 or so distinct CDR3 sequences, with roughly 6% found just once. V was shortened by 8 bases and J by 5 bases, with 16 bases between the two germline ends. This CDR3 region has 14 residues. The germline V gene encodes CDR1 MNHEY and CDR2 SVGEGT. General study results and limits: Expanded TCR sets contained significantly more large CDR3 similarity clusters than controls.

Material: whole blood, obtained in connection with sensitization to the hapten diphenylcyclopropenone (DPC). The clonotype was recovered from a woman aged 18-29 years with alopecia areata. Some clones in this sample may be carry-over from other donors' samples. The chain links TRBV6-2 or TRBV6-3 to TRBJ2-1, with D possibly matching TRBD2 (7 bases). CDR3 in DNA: TGTGCCAGCCAGAGTGGGGGGGCGAACAATGAGCAGTTCTTC. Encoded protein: CASQSGGANNEQFF.